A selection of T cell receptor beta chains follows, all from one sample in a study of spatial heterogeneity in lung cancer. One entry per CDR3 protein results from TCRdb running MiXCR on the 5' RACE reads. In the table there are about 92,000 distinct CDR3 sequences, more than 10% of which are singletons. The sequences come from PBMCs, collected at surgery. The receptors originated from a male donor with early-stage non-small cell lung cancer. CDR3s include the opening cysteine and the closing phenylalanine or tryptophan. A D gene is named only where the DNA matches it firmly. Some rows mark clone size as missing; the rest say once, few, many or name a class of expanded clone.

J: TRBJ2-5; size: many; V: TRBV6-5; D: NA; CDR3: CASSYIRGVETQYF; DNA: TGTGCCAGCAGTTACATCCGGGGAGTGGAGACCCAGTACTTC
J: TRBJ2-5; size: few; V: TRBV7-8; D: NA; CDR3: CASSARRVAQETQYF; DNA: TGTGCCAGCAGCGCCCGGCGGGTTGCACAAGAGACCCAGTACTTC
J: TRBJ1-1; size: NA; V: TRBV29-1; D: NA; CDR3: CSVGLRLGLNTEAFF; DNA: TGCAGCGTTGGCCTTCGGCTAGGTCTGAACACTGAAGCTTTCTTT
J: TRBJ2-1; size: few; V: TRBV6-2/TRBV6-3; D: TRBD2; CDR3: CASIAGTSSYNEQFF; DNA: TGTGCCAGCATCGCCGGGACTAGCTCCTACAATGAGCAGTTCTTC
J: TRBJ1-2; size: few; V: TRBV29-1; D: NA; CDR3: CSVGSGNYGYTF; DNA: TGCAGCGTTGGTTCCGGGAACTATGGCTACACCTTC
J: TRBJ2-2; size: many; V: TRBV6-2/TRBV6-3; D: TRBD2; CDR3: CASSYELAGVRDTGELFF; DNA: TGTGCCAGCAGTTACGAGCTAGCGGGAGTCCGTGACACCGGGGAGCTGTTTTTT
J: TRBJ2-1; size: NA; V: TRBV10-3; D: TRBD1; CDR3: CAISGQGDNEQFF; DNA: TGTGCCATCAGTGGACAGGGTGACAATGAGCAGTTCTTC
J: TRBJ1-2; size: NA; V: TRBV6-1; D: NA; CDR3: CASSVQGDYGYTF; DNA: TGTGCCAGCAGTGTACAGGGCGACTATGGCTACACCTTC
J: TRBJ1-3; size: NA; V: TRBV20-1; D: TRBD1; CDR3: CSARETGVNTIYF; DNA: TGCAGTGCTAGGGAGACAGGGGTAAACACCATATATTTT
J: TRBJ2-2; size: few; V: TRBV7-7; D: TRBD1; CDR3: CASSPRTGNTGELFF; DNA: TGTGCTAGCAGCCCACGGACAGGGAACACCGGGGAGCTGTTTTTT
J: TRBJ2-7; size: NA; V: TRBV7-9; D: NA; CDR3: CASSLGDGEQYF; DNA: TGTGCCAGCAGCTTAGGGGATGGCGAGCAGTACTTC
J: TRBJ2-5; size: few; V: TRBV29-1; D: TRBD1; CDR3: CSYRGTGQETQYF; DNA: TGCAGCTATAGGGGGACAGGGCAAGAGACCCAGTACTTC
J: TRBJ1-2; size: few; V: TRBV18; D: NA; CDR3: CASSPYTEQRSGLLF; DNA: TGTGCCAGCTCACCGTACACCGAGCAAAGGTCTGGCCTTCTCTTC
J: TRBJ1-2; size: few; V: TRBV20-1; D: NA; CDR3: CSARTTGNYGYTF; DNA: TGCAGTGCTAGAACAACCGGCAACTATGGCTACACCTTC
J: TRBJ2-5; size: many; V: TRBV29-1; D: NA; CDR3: CSVEPGAQLGEQETQYF; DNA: TGCAGCGTTGAGCCGGGGGCGCAACTTGGGGAGCAAGAGACCCAGTACTTC
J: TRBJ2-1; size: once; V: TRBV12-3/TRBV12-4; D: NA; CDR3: CASSLYSGRTIYEQFF; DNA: TGTGCCAGCAGCTTATATTCCGGGAGAACCATCTATGAGCAGTTCTTC
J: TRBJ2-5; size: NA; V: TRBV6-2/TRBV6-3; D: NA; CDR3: CASQGGPQETQYF; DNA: TGTGCCAGCCAAGGAGGGCCGCAAGAGACCCAGTACTTC
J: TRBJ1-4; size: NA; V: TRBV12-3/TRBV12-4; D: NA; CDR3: CASSLGGTYNEKLFF; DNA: TGTGCCAGCAGTTTAGGAGGGACTTATAATGAAAAACTGTTTTTT
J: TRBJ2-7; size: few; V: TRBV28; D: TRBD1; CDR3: CASSLVGQRSEQYF; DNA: TGTGCCAGCAGTTTAGTGGGACAGCGTTCCGAGCAGTACTTC
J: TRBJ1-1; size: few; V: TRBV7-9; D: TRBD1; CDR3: CASSPGTGALEAFF; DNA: TGTGCCAGCAGCCCTGGGACAGGGGCGCTTGAAGCTTTCTTT
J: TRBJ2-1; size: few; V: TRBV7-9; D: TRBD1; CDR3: CASSHRGMLYNEQFF; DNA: TGTGCCAGCAGCCACAGGGGGATGCTGTACAATGAGCAGTTCTTC
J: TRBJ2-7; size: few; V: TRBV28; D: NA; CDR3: CASSPRGTVSYEQYF; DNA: TGTGCCAGCAGTCCACGAGGGACGGTCTCCTACGAGCAGTACTTC
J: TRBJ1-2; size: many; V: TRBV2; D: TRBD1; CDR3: CASREQGDYGYTF; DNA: TGTGCCAGCAGAGAACAGGGGGACTATGGCTACACCTTC
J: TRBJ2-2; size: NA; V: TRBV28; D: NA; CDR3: CAADSTNTGELFF; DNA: TGTGCCGCGGACAGCACGAACACCGGGGAGCTGTTTTTT
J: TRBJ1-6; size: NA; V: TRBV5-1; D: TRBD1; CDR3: CASSLARGGKGNSPLHF; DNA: TGCGCCAGCAGCTTGGCCAGGGGGGGAAAGGGTAATTCACCCCTCCACTTT
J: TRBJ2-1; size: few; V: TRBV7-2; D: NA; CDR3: CASSLPRTAYNEQFF; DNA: TGTGCCAGCAGCCTGCCCCGGACGGCCTACAATGAGCAGTTCTTC
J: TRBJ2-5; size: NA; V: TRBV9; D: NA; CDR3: CASSAPDHLETQYF; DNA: TGTGCCAGCAGCGCTCCGGACCATCTAGAGACCCAGTACTTC
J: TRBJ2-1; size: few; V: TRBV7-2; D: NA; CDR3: CASSRPQGLEQFF; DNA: TGTGCCAGCAGCCGGCCACAGGGTCTTGAGCAGTTCTTC
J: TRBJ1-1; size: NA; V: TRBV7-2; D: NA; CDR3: CASSAERGTEAFF; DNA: TGTGCCAGCAGCGCCGAAAGGGGCACTGAAGCTTTCTTT
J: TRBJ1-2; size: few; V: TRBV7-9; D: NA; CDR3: CASSLGENGYTF; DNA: TGTGCCAGCAGTTTGGGGGAAAATGGCTACACCTTC
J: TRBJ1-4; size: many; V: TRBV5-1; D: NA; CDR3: CASSSETGGEKLFF; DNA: TGCGCCAGCAGCTCAGAGACAGGAGGGGAAAAACTGTTTTTT
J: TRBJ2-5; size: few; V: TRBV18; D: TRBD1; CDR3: CASSPLGGQGGETQYF; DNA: TGTGCCAGCTCACCACTGGGAGGACAGGGTGGAGAGACCCAGTACTTC
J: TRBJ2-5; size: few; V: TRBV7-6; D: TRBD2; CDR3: CASSLNSGGQETQYF; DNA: TGTGCCAGCAGCTTGAATAGCGGGGGTCAAGAGACCCAGTACTTC
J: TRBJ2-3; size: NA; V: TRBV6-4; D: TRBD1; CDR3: CASSDGTGSDTQYF; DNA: TGTGCCAGCAGTGACGGGACAGGGTCTGATACGCAGTATTTT
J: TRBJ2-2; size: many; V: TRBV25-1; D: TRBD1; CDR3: CASSGAGGTGELFF; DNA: TGTGCCAGCAGTGGCGCAGGGGGCACCGGGGAGCTGTTTTTT
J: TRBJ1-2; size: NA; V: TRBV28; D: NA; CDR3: CASSITGSGASSGYTF; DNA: TGTGCCAGCAGTATCACAGGTTCGGGGGCCTCTTCTGGCTACACCTTC
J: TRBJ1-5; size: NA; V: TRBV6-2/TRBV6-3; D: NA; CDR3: CASSPLHQPQHF; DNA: TGTGCCAGCAGCCCGTTGCATCAGCCCCAGCATTTT
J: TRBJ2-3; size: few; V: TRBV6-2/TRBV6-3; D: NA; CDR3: CASSYSRTWTDTQYF; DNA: TGTGCCAGCAGTTACTCGAGGACTTGGACAGATACGCAGTATTTT
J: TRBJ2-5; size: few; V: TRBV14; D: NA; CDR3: CASSRTSGAGETQYF; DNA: TGTGCCAGCAGCCGTACCTCGGGGGCCGGAGAGACCCAGTACTTC
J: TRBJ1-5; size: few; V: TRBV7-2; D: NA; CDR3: CASSPQEGSNQPQHF; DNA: TGTGCCAGCAGCCCTCAGGAAGGGTCCAATCAGCCCCAGCATTTT
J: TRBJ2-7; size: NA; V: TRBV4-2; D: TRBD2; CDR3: CASSTLTAGAYEQYF; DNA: TGTGCCAGCAGCACATTAACGGCGGGAGCATACGAGCAGTACTTC
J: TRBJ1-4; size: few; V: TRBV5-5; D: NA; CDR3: CASSSAQGYEKLFF; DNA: TGTGCCAGCAGCTCAGCGCAGGGTTATGAAAAACTGTTTTTT
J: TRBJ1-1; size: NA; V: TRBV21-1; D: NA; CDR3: CASSKVNLNTEAFF; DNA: TGTGCCAGCAGCAAAGTGAACCTGAACACTGAAGCTTTCTTT
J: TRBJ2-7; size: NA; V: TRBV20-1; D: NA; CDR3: CSAQGGRSIYEQYF; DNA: TGCAGTGCTCAAGGGGGGAGGAGCATCTACGAGCAGTACTTC
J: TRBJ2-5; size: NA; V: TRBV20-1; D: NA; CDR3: CSAAPGRGTETQYF; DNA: TGCAGTGCTGCCCCCGGTCGGGGCACCGAGACCCAGTACTTC
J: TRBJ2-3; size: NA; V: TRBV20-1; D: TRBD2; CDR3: CSARGTSGFLADTQYF; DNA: TGCAGTGCTAGAGGGACTAGCGGGTTCCTGGCAGATACGCAGTATTTT
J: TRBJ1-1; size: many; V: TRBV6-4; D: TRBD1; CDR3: CASRKDRGAEAFF; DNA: TGTGCCAGCAGGAAGGACAGGGGCGCTGAAGCTTTCTTT
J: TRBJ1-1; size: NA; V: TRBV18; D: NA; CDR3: CASSAPEMNTEAFF; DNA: TGTGCCAGCTCAGCCCCGGAGATGAACACTGAAGCTTTCTTT
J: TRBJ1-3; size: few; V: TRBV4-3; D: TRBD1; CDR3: CASSQDADRQGDTIYF; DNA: TGCGCCAGCAGCCAAGATGCGGACAGACAGGGAGACACCATATATTTT
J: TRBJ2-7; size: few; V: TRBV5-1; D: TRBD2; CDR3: CASSFVGTSRSNYEQYF; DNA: TGCGCCAGCAGCTTCGTCGGGACTAGCCGTTCTAACTACGAGCAGTACTTC
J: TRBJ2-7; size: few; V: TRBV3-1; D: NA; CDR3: CASSQVRGSEQYF; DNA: TGTGCCAGCAGCCAAGTCCGGGGATCCGAGCAGTACTTC
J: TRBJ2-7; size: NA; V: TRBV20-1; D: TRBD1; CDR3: CSATGTGYEQYF; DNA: TGCAGTGCGACAGGGACAGGCTACGAGCAGTACTTC
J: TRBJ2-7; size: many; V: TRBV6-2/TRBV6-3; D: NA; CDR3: CASSQLVEQYF; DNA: TGTGCCAGCAGTCAACTAGTTGAGCAGTACTTC
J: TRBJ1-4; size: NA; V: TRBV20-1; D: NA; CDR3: CSAPKWEKLFF; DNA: TGCAGTGCTCCTAAGTGGGAAAAACTGTTTTTT
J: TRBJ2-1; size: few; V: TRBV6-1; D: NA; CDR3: CASSKSQDSSYNEQFF; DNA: TGTGCCAGCAGCAAGTCACAGGACAGCTCCTACAATGAGCAGTTCTTC
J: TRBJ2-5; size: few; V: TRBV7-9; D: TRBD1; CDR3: CASSKTGVETQYF; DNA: TGTGCCAGCAGTAAGACAGGGGTCGAGACCCAGTACTTC
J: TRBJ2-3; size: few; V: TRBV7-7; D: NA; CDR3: CASSLAGSTDTQYF; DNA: TGTGCTAGCAGCTTAGCCGGCAGCACAGATACGCAGTATTTT
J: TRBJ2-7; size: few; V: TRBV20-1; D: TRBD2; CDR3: CSAPSGGFNEQYF; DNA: TGCAGTGCGCCGAGCGGGGGCTTCAACGAGCAGTACTTC